This entry describes one T cell receptor (beta chain). This sample was taken from a study of blood T cell repertoires in COVID-19. The overall study: COVID-19 samples, acute and convalescent, were from the United States, Italy and Spain. From T cells, B-cell-depleted T cells, or PBMCs came the material, which was cDNA or gDNA.

Authors' analysis steps: Reference gene primers were amplified, and this amplification served to estimate nucleated cell counts. Sequencing was performed with immunoSEQ multiplex PCR; in TCRdb, only in-frame clones are kept and a portion is missing. Clone size and V and J calls were adopted from that table, with D and trimming inferred from the DNA. Of about 87,000 clones listed, about four fifths were seen once; the top ten hold about 2%. V dropped 4 bases and J dropped 2 bases, with 9 bases sitting between them. CDR3 size: 13 residues. Germline V CDR1 and CDR2: SGHDT, YYEEEE. The sequenced sample consisted of peripheral blood. The sequence derives from a woman in her 70s with acute or convalescent COVID-19. The rearrangement links TRBV5-6 to TRBJ2-5; TRBD2 is a possible D gene (5 bases). The CDR3 loop reads CASSLGMQETQYF. For the CDR3, the DNA is TGTGCCAGCAGCCTCGGGATGCAAGAGACCCAGTACTTC.